This passage covers 13 T cell receptor beta chains from one sample sequenced in a study of T cells in Graves' hyperthyroidism and ophthalmopathy. RNA transcripts provided the source from which TCR beta CDR3 regions were amplified. Carried out on the TCR CDR3, a first-round RT-PCR used the HTBI primer set. TCRdb redid the calling of the multiplex PCR reads with MiXCR, one entry per CDR3 protein. The repertoire has about 400,000 distinct CDR3 sequences, approximately 15% of them found once; the top ten carry roughly 13%. Sequencing input: blood. The receptors come from a woman between 18 and 30 years old with Graves' hyperthyroidism.

This clonotype has at least ten counts. The chain links TRBV7-3 to TRBJ2-5; 8 nucleotides agree with TRBD1. Germline CDR1 and CDR2: SGHTA and FQGTGA. The CDR3 is made up of 18 amino acids. Trimming at V came to 5 bases and at J to 0 bases, leaving 14 bases not matched to a gene. CDR3 loop: CASSLGTGPSLNQETQYF. The CDR3 coding sequence is TGTGCCAGCAGCCTTGGGACAGGACCGTCCCTTAACCAAGAGACCCAGTACTTC.

There are many counts of this clonotype. This chain connects TRBV2 to TRBJ1-5; D may be TRBD1 (5 bases). V was pared by 4 bases and J by 6 bases, with 10 bases between. This CDR3 has 13 amino acids. The germline V gene encodes CDR1 SNHLY and CDR2 FYNNEI. The CDR3 loop reads CASSARGVQPQHF. In nucleotides, the CDR3 is TGTGCCAGCAGTGCTCGGGGGGTTCAGCCCCAGCATTTT.

The sample holds many counts of this clonotype. This chain links TRBV11-2 with TRBJ1-2; D is ambiguous. V lost 7 bases and J 4 bases, leaving 16 bases between the germline ends. CDR3 length equals 14 residues. CDR1 SGHAT and CDR2 FQNNGV come from the germline V gene. CDR3 loop: CASNIKNRIYGYTF. CDR3 DNA sequence: TGTGCCAGCAATATAAAAAACAGAATCTATGGCTACACCTTC.

This clonotype was seen a single time. The chain carries TRBV3-1 and TRBJ2-5; 7 bases are shared with TRBD2. From germline, CDR1 is LGHDT and CDR2 YNNKEL (reference sequence). V was pared by 6 bases and J by 4 bases, with 5 bases of the junction left unmatched. This CDR3 is built from 13 residues. CDR3 DNA: TGTGCCAGCAGGACATTAGCGGGAGAGACCCAGTACTTC. Its protein is CASRTLAGETQYF.

The chain combines TRBV7-9 with TRBJ2-2; 9 nucleotides agree with TRBD2. V shed 4 bases and J 2 bases; nucleotides not matched to a gene: 11. This CDR3 is built from 18 residues. Per germline, CDR1 SEHNR and CDR2 FQNEAQ (reference sequence). The DNA for the CDR3 is TGTGCCAGCAGCTCCCCATCCTCAGCGGGGGGAAACACCGGGGAGCTGTTTTTT. Residues: CASSSPSSAGGNTGELFF.

The chain has TRBV15 and TRBJ1-1; D is uncertain. Trimming left V 9 bases short and J 0 bases short, with 11 bases between. CDR1 is LNHNV, CDR2 YYDKDF, per germline (reference sequence). The CDR3 sequence is 13 residues long. The CDR3 here is CATKGHLNTEAFF. The CDR3 region has the DNA TGTGCCACGAAGGGTCACTTGAACACTGAAGCTTTCTTT.

V usage is TRBV20-1 and J usage is TRBJ1-4; 8 bases line up with TRBD1. This CDR3 spans 12 amino acids. CDR1 is DFQATT and CDR2 is SNEGSKA in the germline V gene (reference sequence). V gave up 6 bases and J gave up 8 bases; unmatched junction bases: 5. CDR3 protein: CSAPTGEEKLFF. The CDR3 coding sequence is TGCAGTGCCCCGACAGGGGAGGAAAAACTGTTTTTT.

This clonotype was observed a few times. The J gene is TRBJ2-7, the V gene TRBV6-6; 10 bases fit TRBD2. The CDR3 contains 18 residues. With V trimmed by 0 bases and J by 6 bases, 14 bases remained unmatched. The germline V gene encodes CDR1 MNHNY and CDR2 SVGAGI (reference sequence). The CDR3 nucleotides are TGTGCCAGCAGTTACTCCCGTGGGGGTTTAGCGGGGGGTGTCGAGCAGTACTTC. Its translation is CASSYSRGGLAGGVEQYF.

The chain combines TRBV6-1 with TRBJ2-1; tentatively, D is TRBD2 (5 bases). This CDR3 spans 15 amino acids. CDR1 and CDR2 from the germline V gene are MNHNS and SASEGT. Trimming took 1 base from V and 6 from J, leaving 13 bases between them. The chain's CDR3 is CASSEGQVRGNEQFF. The CDR3 DNA reads TGTGCCAGCAGTGAAGGGCAGGTTCGGGGCAATGAGCAGTTCTTC.

This clonotype was recorded at least ten times. The genes are TRBV28 and TRBJ2-5; TRBD2 matches 15 bases. The germline gives CDR1 MDHEN, CDR2 SYDVKM. The junction had 15 bases not matched to a gene; V was cut back by 2 bases and J by 5 bases. This CDR3 contains 20 residues. CDR3 amino acids: CASSLLVGLAGGPPLETQYF. As DNA, the CDR3 is TGTGCCAGCAGTTTACTGGTGGGACTAGCGGGAGGCCCTCCTTTGGAGACCCAGTACTTC.

This sequence joins TRBV6-1 and TRBJ1-1; no reliable D call. Germline V CDR1 and CDR2: MNHNS, SASEGT. V lost 7 bases to trimming and J lost 6 bases, with 9 bases between them. The CDR3 is 11 amino acids. CDR3 nucleotides: TGTGCCAGCATATCCGTAGCTGAAGCTTTCTTT. It translates to CASISVAEAFF.

The chain employs TRBV19 and TRBJ1-1; perhaps TRBD1 as D (6 bases). Germline V CDR1 and CDR2: LNHDA, SQIVND (reference sequence). Deletions cut 6 bases from V and 4 bases from J, with 15 bases between. This CDR3 contains 14 residues. This chain's CDR3 is CASRGTGSATEAFF. In DNA, the CDR3 is TGTGCCAGTAGGGGTACAGGGAGCGCCACTGAAGCTTTCTTT.

This clonotype was counted between two and nine times. J is TRBJ2-2 and V is TRBV6-2 or TRBV6-3; D might be TRBD1 (5 bases). Germline V gene data show CDR1 as MNHEY and CDR2 as SVGEGT. V was pared by 7 bases and J by 0 bases, with 15 bases between. CDR3 size: 16 residues. CDR3 DNA: TGTGCCAGCAACGACCGACAGCCTTCGAACACCGGGGAGCTGTTTTTT. It encodes CASNDRQPSNTGELFF.